This TCR beta chain came from a study of cytomegalovirus exposure and HLA in healthy donors. The study's findings and limits: In a later analysis, several top co-occurrence clusters appeared linked to parvovirus B19, influenza, CMV and Epstein-Barr virus. The classifier was said to identify cytomegalovirus status with high specificity and sensitivity.

The PCR employed 60 Vbeta primers together with 13 Jbeta primers. TCRdb's copy holds only in-frame clones and misses some; the assay was immunoSEQ multiplex PCR. The profile shows approximately 100,000 clones, under 80% of them singletons. About this clone: The target antigen is unknown.

The germline V and J ends were trimmed by 0 bases and 6 bases, with 15 bases remaining between them. The CDR3 extends over 16 amino acids. Germline V gene data show CDR1 as MNHEY and CDR2 as SMNVEV (reference sequence). J is TRBJ2-4 and V is TRBV27; possible D gene TRBD2, 7 bases. This receptor was identified in a woman in her fifties or sixties in good health and CMV-seropositive. What was sequenced was PBMCs. The CDR3 bases are TGTGCCAGCAGTTTATCTGTGGGCGGGGGCGGAAACATTCAGTACTTC. This encodes CASSLSVGGGGNIQYF.